This is a list of T cell receptor beta chains from one sample in a study of blood T cells in healthy people across ages. Via MiXCR, TCRdb re-called the 5' RACE reads, giving one row per CDR3 protein. The sample contains roughly 1.5 million distinct CDR3 sequences, 35% to 45% of which appear only once. Sequences were obtained from blood. The receptors stem from a woman under 30 in good health. Each CDR3 is given with its conserved first and last residue. D genes are given only for firm matches. Clone size is given for some rows only: seen once, a few or many times, or a class if the clone is expanded.

clone size	D gene	V gene	J gene	CDR3 DNA	CDR3 protein
NA	NA	TRBV5-1	TRBJ2-2	TGCGCCAGCAGCCGGGGGAGCTCGAACACCGGGGAGCTGTTTTTT	CASSRGSSNTGELFF
NA	TRBD1	TRBV5-1	TRBJ2-1	TGCGCCAGCAGCCTTCTGACAGGGATCAATGAGCAGTTCTTC	CASSLLTGINEQFF
NA	TRBD2	TRBV5-1	TRBJ2-1	TGCGCCAGCAGCTCAGACGGGAGGGATGAGCAGTTCTTC	CASSSDGRDEQFF
many	NA	TRBV5-1	TRBJ1-5	TGTGCCAGCAGTCCGGACGGAGGCAATCAGCCCCAGCATTTT	CASSPDGGNQPQHF
many	NA	TRBV29-1	TRBJ1-1	TGCAGCGTTGCGGGCAGGGCGAACACTGAAGCTTTCTTT	CSVAGRANTEAFF
once	TRBD1	TRBV6-5	TRBJ1-6	TGTGCCAGCCAAAGGGCGGGACAGGGGAATTCACCCCTCCACTTT	CASQRAGQGNSPLHF
NA	NA	TRBV7-3	TRBJ2-1	TGTGCCAGCAGCTTAATGTCAGGCCTATCCTACAATGAGCAGTTCTTC	CASSLMSGLSYNEQFF
few	NA	TRBV10-3	TRBJ1-2	TGTGCCATCAGTGCGGGCACGGCAGCTGCGGGCTACACCTTC	CAISAGTAAAGYTF
NA	NA	TRBV13	TRBJ1-1	TGTGCCAGCAGCTTAATGGGGATAATGAACACTGAAGCTTTCTTT	CASSLMGIMNTEAFF
NA	NA	TRBV7-2	TRBJ1-2	TGTGCCGGCAGCTCGCTGACAGAGCTCTATGGCTACACCTTC	CAGSSLTELYGYTF
NA	NA	TRBV5-1	TRBJ2-1	TGCGCCACCAGCATTTCTGTTCGAAGCTCCTACAATGAGCAGTTCTTC	CATSISVRSSYNEQFF
NA	TRBD1	TRBV12-3/TRBV12-4	TRBJ2-5	TGTGCCAGCAGTTCCGGACAGGGAGAAGGCCAAGAGACCCAGTACTTC	CASSSGQGEGQETQYF
NA	TRBD1	TRBV12-3/TRBV12-4	TRBJ2-1	TGTGCCAGGGGGGGCGAGGACAGGGGACATGAGCAGTTCTTC	CARGGEDRGHEQFF
few	NA	TRBV7-6	TRBJ2-3	TGTGCCAGCAGCTACTGTACTAGCACAGATACGCAGTATTTT	CASSYCTSTDTQYF
NA	NA	TRBV6-2/TRBV6-3	TRBJ1-5	TGTGCCAGCGGTCAAAATCAGCCCCAGCATTTT	CASGQNQPQHF
few	TRBD2	TRBV5-1	TRBJ2-1	TGCGCCAGCAGCACAGGGACTAGCGGGAGTTTAGATGAGCAGTTCTTC	CASSTGTSGSLDEQFF
NA	NA	TRBV3-1	TRBJ2-1	TGTGCCAGCAGCCATCTAGCCATGAATGAGCAGTTCTTC	CASSHLAMNEQFF
NA	NA	TRBV27	TRBJ2-3	TGTGCCAGCAGTTCTTATGCACGTCGCACAGATACGCAGTATTTT	CASSSYARRTDTQYF